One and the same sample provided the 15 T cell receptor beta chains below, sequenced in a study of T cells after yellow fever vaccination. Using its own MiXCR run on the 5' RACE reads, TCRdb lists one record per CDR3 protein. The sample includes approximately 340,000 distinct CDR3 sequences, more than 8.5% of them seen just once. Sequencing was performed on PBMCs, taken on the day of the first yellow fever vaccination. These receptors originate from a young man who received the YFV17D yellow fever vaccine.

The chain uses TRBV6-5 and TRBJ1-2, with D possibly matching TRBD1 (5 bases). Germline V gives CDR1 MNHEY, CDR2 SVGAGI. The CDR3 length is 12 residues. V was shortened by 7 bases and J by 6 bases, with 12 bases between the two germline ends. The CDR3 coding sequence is TGTGCCAGCAATAGCAGGGACCATGGCTACACCTTC. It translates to CASNSRDHGYTF.

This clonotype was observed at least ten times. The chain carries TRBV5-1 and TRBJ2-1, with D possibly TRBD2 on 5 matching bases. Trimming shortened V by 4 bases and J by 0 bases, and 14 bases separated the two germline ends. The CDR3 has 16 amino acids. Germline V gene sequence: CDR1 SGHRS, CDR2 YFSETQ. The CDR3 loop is CASSLLSAGSYNEQFF. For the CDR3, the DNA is TGCGCCAGCAGCCTGTTATCGGCGGGCTCCTACAATGAGCAGTTCTTC.

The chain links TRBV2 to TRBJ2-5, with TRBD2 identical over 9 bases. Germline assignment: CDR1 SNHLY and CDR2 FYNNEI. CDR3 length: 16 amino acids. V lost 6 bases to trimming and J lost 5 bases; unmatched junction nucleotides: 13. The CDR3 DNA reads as TGTGCCAGCAGGGAGGTCGAGCGGGGGGACAGTGAGACCCAGTACTTC. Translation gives CASREVERGDSETQYF.

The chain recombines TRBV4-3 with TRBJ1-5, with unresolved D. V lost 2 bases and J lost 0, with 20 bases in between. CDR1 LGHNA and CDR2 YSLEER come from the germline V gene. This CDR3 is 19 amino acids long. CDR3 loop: CASSQSQTYPKFSNQPQHF. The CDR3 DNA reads TGCGCCAGCAGCCAAAGCCAGACATACCCTAAGTTTAGCAATCAGCCCCAGCATTTT.

The chain's CDR3 is CASSRRETNEKLFF. The CDR3 nucleotides read TGTGCCAGCAGTCGCCGGGAGACTAATGAAAAACTGTTTTTT. The gene calls are TRBV6-1 and TRBJ1-4; the D is unclear. Trimming cost V 5 bases and J 2 bases, with 9 bases left between them. The CDR3 contains 14 residues. Germline V gives CDR1 MNHNS, CDR2 SASEGT.

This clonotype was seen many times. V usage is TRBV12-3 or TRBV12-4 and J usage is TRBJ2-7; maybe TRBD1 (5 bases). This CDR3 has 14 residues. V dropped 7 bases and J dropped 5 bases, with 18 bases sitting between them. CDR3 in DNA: TGTGCCAGCACCCTGGGGCAGGGAACCAACGAGCAGTACTTC. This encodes CASTLGQGTNEQYF.

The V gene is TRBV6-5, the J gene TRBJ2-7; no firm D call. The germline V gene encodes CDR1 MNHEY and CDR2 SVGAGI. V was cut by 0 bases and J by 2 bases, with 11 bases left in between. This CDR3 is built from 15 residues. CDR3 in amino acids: CASSYSTGGTYEQYV. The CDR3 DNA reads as TGTGCCAGCAGTTACTCTACCGGCGGAACCTACGAGCAGTACGTC.

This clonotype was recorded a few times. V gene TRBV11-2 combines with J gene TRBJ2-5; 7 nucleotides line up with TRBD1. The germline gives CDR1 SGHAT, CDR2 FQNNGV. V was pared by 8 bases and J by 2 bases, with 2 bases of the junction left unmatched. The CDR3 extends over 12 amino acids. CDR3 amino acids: CASGTVQETQYF. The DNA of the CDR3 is TGTGCCAGCGGGACAGTTCAAGAGACCCAGTACTTC.

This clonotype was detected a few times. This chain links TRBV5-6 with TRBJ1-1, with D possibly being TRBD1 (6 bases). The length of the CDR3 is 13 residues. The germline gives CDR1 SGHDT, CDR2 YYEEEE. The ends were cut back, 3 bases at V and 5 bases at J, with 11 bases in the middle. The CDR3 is CASSSAGETEAFF. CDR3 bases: TGTGCCAGCAGCTCCGCAGGGGAGACTGAAGCTTTCTTT.

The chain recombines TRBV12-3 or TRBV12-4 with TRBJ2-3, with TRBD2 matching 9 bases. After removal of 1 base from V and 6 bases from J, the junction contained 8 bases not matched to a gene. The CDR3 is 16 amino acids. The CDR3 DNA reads TGTGCCAGCAGTTTAGGGTCGGCTCTAGCGGGGGATACGCAGTATTTT. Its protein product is CASSLGSALAGDTQYF.

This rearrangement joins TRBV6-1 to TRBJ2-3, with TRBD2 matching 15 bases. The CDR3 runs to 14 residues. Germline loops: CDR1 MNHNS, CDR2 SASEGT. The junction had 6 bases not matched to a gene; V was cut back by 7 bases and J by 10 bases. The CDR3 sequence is CASIGLAGGPAQYF. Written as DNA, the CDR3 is TGTGCCAGCATTGGACTAGCGGGGGGGCCGGCGCAGTATTTT.

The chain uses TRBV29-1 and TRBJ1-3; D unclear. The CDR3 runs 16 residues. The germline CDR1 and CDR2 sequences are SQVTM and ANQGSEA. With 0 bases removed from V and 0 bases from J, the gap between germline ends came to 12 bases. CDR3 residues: CSVEDPPGGSGNTIYF. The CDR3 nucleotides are TGCAGCGTTGAAGATCCACCGGGTGGCTCTGGAAACACCATATATTTT.

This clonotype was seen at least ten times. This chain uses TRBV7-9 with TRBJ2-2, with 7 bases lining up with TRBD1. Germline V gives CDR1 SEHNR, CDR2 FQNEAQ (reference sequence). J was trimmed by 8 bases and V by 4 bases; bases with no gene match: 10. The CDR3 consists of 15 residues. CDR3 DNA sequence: TGTGCCAGCAGCTCACCGGGACAGAGAACGGGGGAGCTGTTTTTT. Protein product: CASSSPGQRTGELFF.

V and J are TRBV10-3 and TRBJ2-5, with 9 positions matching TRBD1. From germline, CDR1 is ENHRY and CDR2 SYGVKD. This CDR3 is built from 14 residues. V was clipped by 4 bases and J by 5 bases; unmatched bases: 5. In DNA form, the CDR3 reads TGTGCCATCAGTGCCGGGACAGGGAAGGAGACCCAGTACTTC. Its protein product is CAISAGTGKETQYF.

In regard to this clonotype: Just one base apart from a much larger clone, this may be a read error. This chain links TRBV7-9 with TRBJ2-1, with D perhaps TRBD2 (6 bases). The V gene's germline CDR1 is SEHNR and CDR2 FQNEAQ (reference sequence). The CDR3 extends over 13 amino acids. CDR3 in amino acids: CASSFRENNVQFF. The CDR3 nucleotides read TGTGCCAGCAGCTTCCGGGAGAACAATGTGCAGTTCTTC.